What follows describes a single T cell receptor beta chain. Which antigen it targets is not known. There are no base qualities to consult, and no much larger clone falls within one base. The library was obtained by 5' RACE. This sample was sequenced with an Illumina HiSeq 2500. A second PCR of 7 to 11 cycles was performed with a sample-barcoded 5' primer and a J-beta primer mix. A unique molecular identifier was introduced onto each TCR beta cDNA molecule by a template-switch 5' adaptor carrying 12 random nucleotides. At least 3 million CDR3-containing paired-end reads were obtained from each sample. First-strand cDNA was synthesized from all RNA with the Mint cDNA synthesis kit, primed by a TRBC-specific oligonucleotide. All cDNA was treated with uracil-DNA glycosylase and then went through a first 18-cycle PCR with the universal primers M1SS and BC2_uni_R. The published analysis was carried out like this. Each sample was normalized by randomly selecting 1 million high-quality reads, each carrying a distinct molecular identifier. Reads sharing molecular identifiers were discarded rather than binned into consensus sequences. MiTCR, set to a Q25 quality threshold and the strictest error-elimination algorithm, was used for CDR3 identification, clonotype clustering and error correction. A nonparametric unseen species model using Euler transformation provided a lower-bound estimate of total TCR beta diversity. The public sequencing data were trimmed at Q25 with fastp and processed into clonotypes with MiXCR by TCRdb, which kept only in-frame beta chains. Each record represents a unique CDR3 protein, reported with the most common genes and DNA among its rows. Clone size and V and J calls follow TCRdb, not the original study. The sample yields around 780,000 distinct CDR3 sequences; under 30% were counted once. The leading ten clones occupy 2.5% to 3.5% of the sample.

This record comes from a study of blood T cells in healthy people across ages (dated by TCRdb to 2015 to 2017). Some background on the complete study: In model experiments, template switching captured roughly one uniquely barcoded TCR beta cDNA molecule for every two T cells. To track age-related changes in TCR beta repertoire diversity, the study relied on deep sequencing normalized with unique cDNA molecular identifiers. Donors were grouped into four age groups: young (average approximately 15 years), middle-aged (39), aged (about 60) and long-lived (less than 85). For two donors (one aged 18 to 29 and one aged 80 or older), the study analyzed two additional independent replicas of 1 million unique cDNA reads from the same blood draw.

Donors were 39 systemically healthy Caucasian individuals from Russia aged roughly 6 to 90 years. Each donor gave about 11 milliliters of peripheral blood, drawn into EDTA-treated Vacutainer tubes. Ficoll-Paque density-gradient centrifugation was used to isolate PBMCs, with at least 7 million per sample. Trizol reagent was used to extract total RNA from PBMCs, with at least 5 micrograms per sample. Naive CD45RAhigh/CD27high T cell percentages were measured by flow cytometry on a PBMC aliquot from every donor. The research as a whole found: The CMV infection status of donors was not known, potentially confounding age-related changes in expanded clonotypes. Compared with the aged group, the long-lived group had more naive CD4+ T cells, fewer expanded clones and increased TCR diversity, a pattern suggesting age selection. Observed TCR beta diversity per million T cells fell roughly linearly with age, and a significant reduction was already apparent by age around 40. A strong correlation was found between observed TCR beta diversity and the percentage of naive T cells measured by flow cytometry. Because profiling used bulk unsorted PBMCs, naive and antigen-experienced compartments could not be compared conclusively. Estimates of total diversity based on one million sequenced T cells were considered lower bounds and underestimates.

This sample also belongs to another study, concerning T cells of mothers and their children. The second study also describes: Donors were nine systemically healthy Caucasian individuals: three mothers and their six children. cDNA synthesis consumed the entire amount of extracted RNA, loaded at about 1.5 ug RNA in each 15 ul reaction. In the second PCR, the M1S primer added sample barcodes and 2-4 random nucleotides. Each mother yielded over 8.5 million TCR beta CDR3 reads and each child 2.5 million to 3 million reads. In both related and unrelated pairs, thymic selection shapes the output of TCR recombination in a similar way, with inherited differences having only a minor effect. Normalized repertoire overlap was always found to be slightly, but never significantly, higher in related mother-child pairs than in unrelated mother-child pairs. No persistent microchimeric T cell clones were detected, at a sensitivity of 90 to 100 clones per million clonotypes. Deep NGS was used in the study to compare the TCR beta repertoires of mothers and children and to look for features that separate related mother-child pairs from unrelated individuals. Mothers averaged roughly 40 +/- 4 years of age and children averaged roughly 11 +/- 4 years. After adapter ligation with NEBNext reagents, the libraries were sequenced on Illumina HiSeq 2000 with 100+100 nt paired-end reads. To avoid cross-contamination, the mother libraries and the child libraries were prepared a month apart and sequenced in separate runs. Each donor had between roughly 450,000 and 2,100,000 distinct TCR beta clonotypes identified. Naive TCR beta clonotypes were estimated from low-frequency clonotypes matched to each donor's FACS-determined naive share, without sorting.

The sequenced material came from blood. This sequence originates from a boy aged 5-17 years in good health.

In nucleotide form, the sequence is TGTGCCACCGGACTTCTAGCGGGGTTCGAGCAGTACTTC. Translated, this gives CATGLLAGFEQYF. The rearrangement combines TRBV15 with TRBJ2-7; TRBD2 aligns with 9 central bases. Trimmed from V: 8 bases; trimmed from J: 6 bases; junction bases lacking a gene match: 8. CDR1 LNHNV and CDR2 YYDKDF are derived from the germline V gene (reference sequence). The CDR3, from cysteine to phenylalanine, totals 13 residues. Only the CDR3 DNA stays, 39 bases, in frame from base 1.